These 9 T cell receptor beta chains were all obtained from the same sample, sequenced in a study of siplizumab effects on memory and regulatory T cells (dated 2019 in TCRdb). The library was built by means of the immunoSEQ multiplex PCR assay. TCRdb obtained this table from immuneACCESS and retained in-frame rearrangements with V and J assigned. These tables miss some clones; where compared with another copy, unresolved V genes account for less than half of the shortfall, and the remainder is unexplained. This sample lists 100,000 or so clones; 94% were detected once. Of the sample, over 0.55% is held by the ten largest clones. Sequenced: Tregs sorted from blood. These receptor sequences come from a human donor in good health.

This chain connects TRBV10-3 to TRBJ2-3, with TRBD2 matching 12 bases. Germline values: CDR1 ENHRY, CDR2 SYGVKD. CDR3 length: 16 residues. V was pared by 5 bases and J by 3 bases, with 6 bases of the junction left unmatched. The CDR3 DNA reads as TGTGCCATCAGTCAAGGACTAGCGGGACAAACAGATACGCAGTATTTT. This encodes CAISQGLAGQTDTQYF.

This chain connects TRBV2 to TRBJ1-2, with D unclear. The germline V gene encodes CDR1 SNHLY and CDR2 FYNNEI. Trimming left V 7 bases short and J 4 bases short, with 16 bases between. This CDR3 is 14 amino acids long. As DNA, the CDR3 is TGTGCCAGCAAGATGTATGCGACTCCCTATGGCTACACCTTC. Translation: CASKMYATPYGYTF.

This chain links TRBV9 with TRBJ1-2; D perhaps matches TRBD1 (5 bases). CDR3 length: 15 residues. Trimming removed 0 bases from V and 4 bases from J, with 13 bases in between. Germline V gene lookup returns CDR1 SGDLS and CDR2 YYNGEE. The CDR3 reads CASSVAPGQLYGYTF. The CDR3 DNA reads TGTGCCAGCAGCGTAGCCCCGGGGCAGCTCTATGGCTACACCTTC.

This rearrangement joins TRBV7-3 to TRBJ2-5; D remains ambiguous. This CDR3 comprises 14 residues. Germline loops: CDR1 SGHTA, CDR2 FQGTGA. Trimming left V 1 base short and J 3 bases short, with 9 bases between. CDR3 nucleotides: TGTGCCAGCAGCTTAAGCGGCGTTGAAGAGACCCAGTACTTC. Protein product: CASSLSGVEETQYF.

This chain links TRBV30 with TRBJ1-1; D may be TRBD1 (6 bases). Germline V gives CDR1 GTSNPN, CDR2 SVGIG (reference sequence). The V gene lost 1 base and the J gene lost 9 bases, with 15 bases spanning the gap. The CDR3 has 13 amino acids. The CDR3 region is CAWSGNRVGQAFF. In DNA, the CDR3 is TGTGCCTGGAGTGGGAACAGGGTCGGACAAGCTTTCTTT.

The chain has TRBV5-5 and TRBJ1-2; a weak D match, TRBD1 (6 bases). Trimming shortened V by 2 bases and J by 8 bases, and 10 bases separated the two germline ends. CDR3 length equals 12 residues. CDR1 is SGHKS and CDR2 is YYEKEE in the germline V gene (reference sequence). The CDR3 spells CASSFDRKGYTF. The CDR3 DNA reads as TGTGCCAGCAGCTTCGACAGGAAGGGCTACACCTTC.

The rearrangement uses TRBV5-1 and TRBJ2-1, with D possibly TRBD2 on 5 matching bases. V dropped 3 bases and J dropped 4 bases, with 17 bases sitting between them. The CDR3 extends over 16 amino acids. Germline assignment: CDR1 SGHRS and CDR2 YFSETQ. The CDR3 nucleotides are TGCGCCAGCAGCTCCCAGCGGAGGCGGCTTTACAATGAGCAGTTCTTC. It encodes CASSSQRRRLYNEQFF.

DNA for the CDR3: TGTGCCAGCAGCTTAGCCTATTTCCAGGGATACGAGCAGTACTTC. It codes for CASSLAYFQGYEQYF. V gene TRBV7-9 combines with J gene TRBJ2-7; D might be TRBD1 (5 bases). The CDR3 consists of 15 residues. Germline V gene lookup returns CDR1 SEHNR and CDR2 FQNEAQ (reference sequence). Deletions cut 0 bases from V and 4 bases from J, with 13 bases between. The whole variable domain, filled in from reference TRBV7-9 and TRBJ2-7, reads DTGVSQNPRHKITKRGQNVTFRCDPISEHNRLYWYRQTLGQGPEFLTYFQNEAQLEKSRLLSDRFSAERPKGSFSTLEIQRTEQGDSAMYLCASSLAYFQGYEQYFGPGTRLTVT.

The chain uses TRBV28 and TRBJ2-1; D gene uncertain. CDR1 and CDR2 from the germline V gene are MDHEN and SYDVKM. Trimming took off 5 bases at V and 4 bases at J, with 15 bases between the two ends. The CDR3 runs to 15 residues. The CDR3 DNA reads as TGTGCCAGCAGTCCTAAACTACGCATTTACAATGAGCAGTTCTTC. Encoded protein: CASSPKLRIYNEQFF.